The sequence of this T cell receptor beta chain was determined in a study of T cell responses to AZD1222 COVID-19 vaccine. This CDR3 region has 15 residues. Germline CDR1 and CDR2: SGHRS and YFSETQ. V was pared by 4 bases and J by 4 bases, with 7 bases of the junction left unmatched. Here immunoSEQ multiplex PCR was the method, and the copy in TCRdb shows in-frame clones only, minus some. Here the sample spans more than 85,000 clones, about four fifths being singletons. The receptor was isolated from an adult in good health. The source material was peripheral blood, sampled on day 0 of AZD1222 vaccination. The rearrangement links TRBV5-1 to TRBJ2-2; 7 bases map to TRBD2. In DNA form, the CDR3 reads TGCGCCAGCAGCATGCGGGACTACAGCACCGGGGAGCTGTTTTTT. Protein: CASSMRDYSTGELFF.